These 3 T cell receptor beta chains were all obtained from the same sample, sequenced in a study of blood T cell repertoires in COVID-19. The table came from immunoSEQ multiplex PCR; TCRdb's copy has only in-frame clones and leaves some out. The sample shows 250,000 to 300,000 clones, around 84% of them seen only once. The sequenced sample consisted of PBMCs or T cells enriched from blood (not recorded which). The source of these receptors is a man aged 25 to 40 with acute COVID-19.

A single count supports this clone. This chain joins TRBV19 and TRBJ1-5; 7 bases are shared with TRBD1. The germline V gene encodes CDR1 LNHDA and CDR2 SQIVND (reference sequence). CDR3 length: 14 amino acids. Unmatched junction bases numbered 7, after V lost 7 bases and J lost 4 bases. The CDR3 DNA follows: TGTGCCAGTAACGTTAACAGGGGAAATCAGCCCCAGCATTTT. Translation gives CASNVNRGNQPQHF. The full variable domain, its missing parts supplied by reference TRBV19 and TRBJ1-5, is DGGITQSPKYLFRKEGQNVTLSCEQNLNHDAMYWYRQDPGQGLRLIYYSQIVNDFQKGDIAEGYSVSREKKESFPLTVTSAQKNPTAFYLCASNVNRGNQPQHFGDGTRLSIL.

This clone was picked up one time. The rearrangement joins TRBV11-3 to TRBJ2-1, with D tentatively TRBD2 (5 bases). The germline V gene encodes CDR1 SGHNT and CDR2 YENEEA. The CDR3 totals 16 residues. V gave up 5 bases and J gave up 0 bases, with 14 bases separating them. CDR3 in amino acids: CASSRLAISSYNEQFF. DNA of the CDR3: TGTGCCAGCAGCCGTCTAGCAATTAGCTCCTACAATGAGCAGTTCTTC.

The CDR3 DNA reads as TGTGCCAGCAGCCGGGCCGAGAATCAGCCCCAGCATTTT. This gives the protein CASSRAENQPQHF. This chain links TRBV3-1 (or the pseudogene TRBV3-2) with TRBJ1-5, with D hard to call. CDR3 length: 13 amino acids. The V end lost 4 bases, the J end lost 4 bases, and 8 bases lay between the germline ends. The germline CDR1 and CDR2 sequences are LGHDT and YNNKEL (reference sequence).